One sample yielded the 9 T cell receptor beta chains listed below, sequenced in a study of a mutant IDH1 vaccine in newly diagnosed glioma. Described time point: baseline, week 1 (first vaccination visit). As for treatment: pre-vaccination baseline after standard-of-care therapy. The table came from immunoSEQ multiplex PCR; TCRdb's copy has only in-frame clones and leaves some out. This sample yields about 51,000 clones, of which around 80% are seen a single time; over 1.5% belongs to the top ten. Sequencing was performed on PBMCs, taken from a glioma patient treated with radiotherapy, temozolomide or both. All receptors derive from a woman aged 40 to 50 with glioma.

This chain joins TRBV6-1 and TRBJ2-7; 7 nucleotides match TRBD1. Germline trimming cut 2 bases from V and 7 bases from J; bases unmatched to any gene: 11. CDR1 is MNHNS and CDR2 is SASEGT in the germline V gene. The CDR3 consists of 15 residues. CDR3: CASSEWGQLGWEQYF. For the CDR3, the DNA is TGTGCCAGCAGTGAATGGGGACAGTTGGGGTGGGAGCAGTACTTC.

The rearrangement joins TRBV2 to TRBJ2-7, with 7 nucleotides matching TRBD1. After removal of 3 bases from V and 6 bases from J, the junction contained 14 bases not matched to a gene. Germline CDR1 is SNHLY and CDR2 is FYNNEI. This CDR3 spans 16 amino acids. DNA of the CDR3: TGTGCCAGCAGTGATGATTCAATCGGACAGGCAGTCGAGCAGTACTTC. Its protein product is CASSDDSIGQAVEQYF.

The chain links TRBV10-1 to TRBJ1-6; D is ambiguous. This CDR3 is 14 amino acids long. CDR1 WNHNN and CDR2 SYGVQD come from the germline V gene (reference sequence). Trimming shortened V by 2 bases and J by 4 bases, and 6 bases separated the two germline ends. CDR3 DNA sequence: TGCGCCAGCAGTGAGGCACCATATAATTCACCCCTCCACTTT. Protein sequence: CASSEAPYNSPLHF.

The J gene is TRBJ2-1, the V gene TRBV7-2; the D gene is possibly TRBD2 (5 bases). V was pared by 5 bases and J by 6 bases, with 14 bases between. CDR1 is SGHTA, CDR2 FQGNSA, per germline. The CDR3 consists of 14 residues. The CDR3 region is CASSPRGSGNEQFF. CDR3 DNA sequence: TGTGCCAGCAGCCCCCGGGGAAGTGGCAATGAGCAGTTCTTC.

The gene calls are TRBV5-1 and TRBJ2-1, with TRBD1 matching over 9 bases. Germline values: CDR1 SGHRS, CDR2 YFSETQ. The CDR3 is 15 amino acids. V shed 4 bases, J shed 2 bases, and the junction held 4 bases outside the gene matches. CDR3 residues: CASSLTGGPYNEQFF. The CDR3 DNA reads as TGCGCCAGCAGCCTAACAGGGGGCCCCTACAATGAGCAGTTCTTC.

The rearrangement links TRBV6-5 to TRBJ1-5, with 8 bases that match TRBD1. Germline loops: CDR1 MNHEY, CDR2 SVGAGI. The CDR3 has 14 amino acids. The V gene end was trimmed by 4 bases and the J gene end by 6 bases; junction bases not matched to a gene: 5. The chain's CDR3 is CASSSTGGSQPQHF. DNA for the CDR3: TGTGCCAGCAGTTCCACAGGGGGGAGTCAGCCCCAGCATTTT.

The gene calls are TRBV5-1 and TRBJ2-7; 9 positions match TRBD1. The V gene's germline CDR1 is SGHRS and CDR2 YFSETQ. V shed 3 bases, J shed 4 bases, and the junction held 2 bases outside the gene matches. The CDR3 loop spans 13 amino acids. CDR3 sequence reads: CASSSDRGYEQYF. CDR3 bases: TGCGCCAGCAGCTCGGACAGGGGTTACGAGCAGTACTTC.

This clone came up once. The rearrangement links TRBV7-9 to TRBJ2-3, with 11 positions matching TRBD2. The germline gives CDR1 SEHNR, CDR2 FQNEAQ (reference sequence). This CDR3 spans 15 amino acids. Trimming cost V 5 bases and J 6 bases; bases outside gene matches: 7. CDR3 protein: CASSPAASGRDTQYF. In nucleotides, the CDR3 is TGTGCCAGCAGCCCCGCGGCTAGCGGGAGGGATACGCAGTATTTT.

The gene calls are TRBV5-1 and TRBJ2-5; 11 nucleotides align to TRBD1. V dropped 3 bases and J dropped 0; count of bases not matched to a gene: 1. From germline, CDR1 is SGHRS and CDR2 YFSETQ. The CDR3 loop spans 15 amino acids. CDR3: CASSSGQGDQETQYF. CDR3 nucleotides: TGCGCCAGCAGCTCGGGACAGGGGGACCAAGAGACCCAGTACTTC.